Presented here are 22 T cell receptor beta chains from one specimen sequenced in a study of blood T cells in healthy people across ages. A J-beta primer mix and a sample-barcoded 5' primer were used in a second PCR of roughly 6 to 11 cycles. TCRdb reprocessed the 5' RACE reads with MiXCR, giving one entry per CDR3 protein. The sample includes about 1,600,000 distinct CDR3 sequences, around 42% seen only once; the top ten take roughly 7.9%. The specimen sequenced was blood. These receptors all come from a woman between 18 and 29 years old in good health.

V usage is TRBV29-1 and J usage is TRBJ1-5; 7 nucleotides agree with TRBD1. Germline CDR1 reads SQVTM; CDR2 reads ANQGSEA. CDR3 length: 14 amino acids. Trimming took 6 bases from V and 0 from J; bases not matched to a gene: 5. The CDR3 protein is CSVGDSGSNQPQHF. Here the CDR3 DNA reads TGCAGCGTGGGGGACAGCGGTAGCAATCAGCCCCAGCATTTT.

The chain couples TRBV7-2 to TRBJ2-5; 9 bases are a match to TRBD1. CDR1 and CDR2 (germline): SGHTA, FQGNSA. With 2 bases clipped from V and 3 bases from J, the junction kept 10 bases outside the gene matches. The CDR3 is made up of 17 amino acids. The CDR3 sequence is CASSLPGGQGRKETQYF. The CDR3, as DNA: TGTGCCAGCAGCTTACCTGGGGGACAGGGAAGGAAAGAGACCCAGTACTTC. Filled out from reference TRBV7-2 and TRBJ2-5, the complete variable domain reads GAGVSQSPSNKVTEKGKDVELRCDPISGHTALYWYRQSLGQGLEFLIYFQGNSAPDKSGLPSDRFSAERTGGSVSTLTIQRTQQEDSAVYLCASSLPGGQGRKETQYFGPGTRLLVL.

This clonotype was picked up a small number of times. The chain is built from TRBV18 and TRBJ1-5, with 10 bases that match TRBD1. Germline V CDR1 and CDR2: KGHSH, LQKENI. This CDR3 contains 15 residues. Trimming took 5 bases from V and 5 from J; bases not matched to a gene: 6. The CDR3 spells CASSSGTGDYQPQHF. CDR3 DNA: TGTGCCAGCTCATCCGGGACAGGGGATTATCAGCCCCAGCATTTT.

The CDR3 spells CASRGQGKNSPLHF. CDR3 DNA sequence: TGTGCCAGCAGGGGACAGGGCAAGAATTCACCCCTCCACTTT. The chain links TRBV6-5 to TRBJ1-6; the match to TRBD1 covers 9 bases. There are 14 residues in the CDR3. Germline V lookup: CDR1 MNHEY, CDR2 SVGAGI. V trimming: 6 bases; J trimming: 7 bases; junction bases outside the gene matches: 4.

The V gene is TRBV6-2 or TRBV6-3, the J gene TRBJ2-3; the match to TRBD2 covers 7 bases. Germline V gene sequence: CDR1 MNHEY, CDR2 SVGEGT. With V trimmed by 0 bases and J by 3 bases, 9 bases remained unmatched. CDR3 size: 17 residues. CDR3 region: CASSYSVGRGRTDTQYF. The CDR3 coding sequence is TGTGCCAGCAGTTACTCGGTTGGGAGGGGACGGACAGATACGCAGTATTTT.

This clonotype was seen a handful of times. J is TRBJ2-3 and V is TRBV5-1, with 12 bases lining up with TRBD1. V lost 4 bases to trimming and J lost 2 bases; unmatched junction nucleotides: 8. This CDR3 comprises 17 residues. The germline V gene has CDR1 SGHRS and CDR2 YFSETQ. CDR3 residues: CASSRRPGQGATDTQYF. The DNA for the CDR3 is TGCGCCAGCAGCAGACGACCGGGACAGGGGGCCACAGATACGCAGTATTTT.

A remark on this clonotype: Compared with germline, one end of the junction differs, possibly owing to a read error. This chain connects TRBV19 to TRBJ1-5, with a possible D match to TRBD1 (5 bases). The CDR3 consists of 17 residues. Looked up from germline, CDR1 is LNHDA and CDR2 is SQIVND (reference sequence). CDR3 protein: CASRTGTMTDSNQPQHF. The CDR3 DNA follows: TGTGCCAGTAGGACCGGGACCATGACCGATAGCAATCAGCCCCAACATTTT.

The V and J genes are TRBV4-2 and TRBJ2-3; perhaps D is TRBD1 or TRBD2 (6 bases each). V lost 4 bases to trimming and J lost 5 bases, with 19 bases between them. The CDR3 spans 16 residues. Germline V CDR1 and CDR2: LGHNA, YNFKEQ. The DNA of the CDR3 is TGTGCCAGCAGCCCCCAAATGGAGGGGGGTGAAGATACGCAGTATTTT. It yields the protein CASSPQMEGGEDTQYF.

This clonotype has ten or more counts. The J gene is TRBJ2-6, the V gene TRBV10-3; TRBD1 might be the D (6 bases). The germline V gene encodes CDR1 ENHRY and CDR2 SYGVKD. Trimming took 10 bases from V and 4 from J, leaving 14 bases between them. The CDR3 runs 14 residues. CDR3 region: CATSSGVGANVLTF. The CDR3 DNA reads TGTGCCACAAGCTCAGGGGTCGGGGCCAACGTCCTGACTTTC.

The gene calls are TRBV20-1 and TRBJ2-1; 8 positions agree with TRBD2. The CDR3 contains 14 residues. Per germline, CDR1 DFQATT and CDR2 SNEGSKA (reference sequence). V was pared by 5 bases and J by 9 bases, with 12 bases of the junction left unmatched. The CDR3 coding sequence is TGCAGTGCTCGGGAGACTAGCGAAAGAAGTGAGCAGTTCTTC. Translating it yields CSARETSERSEQFF.

V usage is TRBV5-1 and J usage is TRBJ1-2, with a tentative D call TRBD1 (5 bases). Germline V gene data show CDR1 as SGHRS and CDR2 as YFSETQ. Trimming left V 1 base short and J 8 bases short, with 21 bases between. The CDR3 runs to 16 residues. The CDR3 DNA is TGCGCCAGCAGCTTGTCGGCAGTGTTAGGGACCCGAGGCTACACCTTC. Translation: CASSLSAVLGTRGYTF.

The sample holds many counts of this clonotype. CDR3 amino acids: CASGLYRGTEQYF. The CDR3 DNA reads as TGTGCCAGCGGGCTATACAGGGGAACCGAGCAGTACTTC. This rearrangement joins TRBV6-6 to TRBJ2-7; 7 nucleotides align to TRBD1. The germline V gene has CDR1 MNHNY and CDR2 SVGAGI (reference sequence). There are 13 residues in the CDR3. The trim removed 8 bases at V and 6 bases at J, leaving 10 bases unmatched.

This clonotype has a handful of counts. The genes are TRBV4-1 and TRBJ2-5, with D perhaps TRBD1 (5 bases). The tail of the sequence fits TRBJ2-7 better, so the J call may be wrong. The CDR3 covers 16 residues. Germline V gives CDR1 MGHRA, CDR2 YSYEKL. In DNA form, the CDR3 reads TGCGCCAGCAGCCAGGAGCGTCCAGGGTACCCCTACGAGCAGTACTTC. It codes for CASSQERPGYPYEQYF.

CDR3 loop: CASKPVRDRVEEQYF. The CDR3 DNA reads as TGTGCCAGCAAACCCGTGCGTGACAGGGTGGAGGAGCAGTACTTC. The chain couples TRBV6-6 to TRBJ2-7, with 7 bases fitting TRBD1. Trimming took 7 bases from V and 7 from J; bases not matched to a gene: 16. The CDR3 loop spans 15 amino acids. Germline CDR1 reads MNHNY; CDR2 reads SVGAGI (reference sequence).

The rearrangement joins TRBV9 to TRBJ2-5; D may be TRBD1 or TRBD2 (6 bases each). The CDR3 has 16 amino acids. Germline lookup yields CDR1 SGDLS and CDR2 YYNGEE. Trimming cost V 5 bases and J 4 bases, with 21 bases left between them. The CDR3 region is CASSEGGGGDRETQYF. In DNA form, the CDR3 reads TGTGCCAGCAGTGAGGGAGGAGGGGGAGACCGAGAGACCCAGTACTTC.

This clonotype was seen a handful of times. The chain is built from TRBV5-1 and TRBJ1-2; 8 nucleotides match TRBD1. V dropped 1 base and J dropped 6; count of bases not matched to a gene: 8. The germline V gene encodes CDR1 SGHRS and CDR2 YFSETQ. The CDR3 is 15 amino acids. CDR3 in amino acids: CASSLYQGAKDGYTF. The CDR3 DNA reads as TGCGCCAGCAGCTTGTATCAGGGGGCTAAGGATGGCTACACCTTC.

This clonotype was seen more than once but under ten times. It may be a read error: a sequence one base away is much more abundant. This chain connects TRBV28 to TRBJ2-1; D remains unclear. This CDR3 region has 10 residues. From germline, CDR1 is MDHEN and CDR2 SYDVKM. With 3 bases removed from V and 10 bases from J, the gap between germline ends came to 4 bases. As DNA, the CDR3 is TGTGCCAGCAGTTTCAAAGAGCAGTTCTTC. It codes for CASSFKEQFF.

The chain uses TRBV28 and TRBJ1-5, with 9 bases that match TRBD1. V shed 8 bases, J shed 14 bases, and the junction held 10 bases outside the gene matches. CDR1 is MDHEN, CDR2 SYDVKM, per germline. The CDR3 runs 12 residues. The CDR3 coding sequence is TGTGCCAGCCAAAATAACAGGGGGCTTGAGCATTTT. Its protein product is CASQNNRGLEHF.

The rearrangement joins TRBV6-5 to TRBJ2-3, with D tentatively TRBD1 (6 bases). This CDR3 is 15 amino acids long. The V end was cut by 5 bases, the J end by 6 bases, with 18 bases between. The germline CDR1 and CDR2 sequences are MNHEY and SVGAGI. The CDR3 loop reads CASSRDRLRVDTQYF. The CDR3 DNA follows: TGTGCCAGCAGTCGAGACAGGCTGAGGGTCGATACGCAGTATTTT.

The chain is built from TRBV20-1 and TRBJ2-7; tentatively, D is TRBD1 (6 bases). V dropped 1 base and J dropped 4 bases, with 17 bases sitting between them. CDR3 length: 15 residues. Germline loops: CDR1 DFQATT, CDR2 SNEGSKA (reference sequence). CDR3 nucleotide sequence: TGCAGTGCTAGAGCCCACAGGGCATCAGATTACGAGCAGTACTTC. It codes for CSARAHRASDYEQYF.

This chain uses TRBV6-5 with TRBJ1-2; D unresolved. Germline V CDR1 and CDR2: MNHEY, SVGAGI. V was trimmed by 2 bases and J by 7 bases, leaving 11 bases between them. CDR3 size: 13 residues. The DNA for the CDR3 is TGTGCCAGCAGTTACCCCAACGTAGGTGGCTACACCTTC. Translating gives CASSYPNVGGYTF.

The chain recombines TRBV9 with TRBJ2-7, with D possibly TRBD1 on 6 matching bases. Germline V gene sequence: CDR1 SGDLS, CDR2 YYNGEE. The CDR3 loop spans 13 amino acids. Trimming shortened V by 0 bases and J by 6 bases, and 10 bases separated the two germline ends. CDR3 region: CASSVETGSEQYF. The CDR3 DNA sequence: TGTGCCAGCAGCGTAGAGACAGGCTCCGAGCAGTACTTC.